Detailed here is one TCR beta chain. Its antigen remains unidentified. Data came from immunoSEQ multiplex PCR; TCRdb stores just in-frame clones and leaves some out. This sample yields some 29,000 clones, of which roughly 87% are seen a single time; about 3.1% belongs to the top ten. Trimming removed 2 bases from V and 3 bases from J, with 11 bases in between. Germline CDR1 and CDR2: MNHEY and SMNVEV (reference sequence). The CDR3 runs to 14 residues. This sample is part of a study of a mutant IDH1 vaccine in newly diagnosed glioma. Time point indicated: week 5, during vaccination. Each dose delivered 300 ug of mutant IDH1 20-mer peptide subcutaneously with imiquimod.

The chain couples TRBV27 to TRBJ2-7; maybe TRBD2 (6 bases). The sample consisted of peripheral blood mononuclear cells (PBMCs), taken from a glioma patient whose treatment included an IDH1 peptide vaccine. The clonotype was recovered from a woman aged 40 to 50 with glioma. Some clones in this sample may be carry-over from other donors' samples. This CDR3 is CASSLVGSFYEQYF. DNA for the CDR3: TGTGCCAGCAGTTTAGTCGGGAGCTTCTACGAGCAGTACTTC.